The 22 T cell receptor beta chains reported below all come from one sample, sequenced in a study of blood T cell repertoires in COVID-19 (dated by TCRdb to 2020 to 2022). Library generation was performed with the immunoSEQ multiplex PCR assay. TCRdb retrieved this table from immuneACCESS and kept in-frame rearrangements only. Not all clones are present; in checked studies, unresolved V genes account for under half, and no reason is known for the remainder. Here the sample has approximately 150,000 clones; more than 75% occur a single time. The top ten constitute about 10% of the sample. The specimen was PBMCs or T cells enriched from blood (not recorded which). The receptors were sampled from a man between 60 and 70 years old who had recovered from COVID-19.

The V call is TRBV5-1, the J call TRBJ2-2; D not certain. This CDR3 comprises 14 residues. Per germline, CDR1 SGHRS and CDR2 YFSETQ. V lost 0 bases and J lost 8, with 11 bases in between. The chain's CDR3 is CASSLAGFGGELFF. The CDR3 coding sequence is TGCGCCAGCAGCTTGGCCGGTTTCGGTGGGGAGCTGTTTTTT.

This sequence joins TRBV15 and TRBJ2-1; TRBD1 might be the D (6 bases). The ends were cut back, 0 bases at V and 12 bases at J, with 24 bases in the middle. Germline V gene sequence: CDR1 LNHNV, CDR2 YYDKDF (reference sequence). CDR3 size: 17 residues. As DNA, the CDR3 is TGTGCCACCAGCAGAGACGTGGACAGAACGGGTCCAATCGGGCAGTTCTTC. As protein: CATSRDVDRTGPIGQFF.

The chain employs TRBV7-8 and TRBJ2-7; D call uncertain. V lost 3 bases and J lost 0, with 15 bases in between. CDR1 and CDR2 from the germline V gene are SGHVS and FQNEAQ. CDR3 length: 16 amino acids. This chain's CDR3 is CASSFLKLRNSYEQYF. In nucleotides, the CDR3 is TGTGCCAGCAGCTTTCTGAAACTGAGGAACTCCTACGAGCAGTACTTC.

The chain carries TRBV19 and TRBJ1-5; 8 bases are a match to TRBD1. Germline lookup yields CDR1 LNHDA and CDR2 SQIVND (reference sequence). J lost 3 bases, V lost 8 bases, and 9 bases had no gene match. The CDR3 has 15 residues. CDR3 sequence: CASLQRDRNNQPQHF. CDR3 coding DNA: TGTGCCAGTCTTCAACGGGACAGGAACAATCAGCCCCAGCATTTT.

The rearrangement links TRBV5-1 to TRBJ1-1; no reliable D call. Trimming left V 0 bases short and J 3 bases short, with 6 bases between. The CDR3 consists of 13 residues. Germline CDR1 is SGHRS and CDR2 is YFSETQ. The DNA of the CDR3 is TGCGCCAGCAGCTTGGAAACATACACTGAAGCTTTCTTT. Encoded protein: CASSLETYTEAFF.

This chain uses TRBV6-5 with TRBJ2-1, with 7 bases identical to TRBD2. There are 12 residues in the CDR3. V lost 6 bases and J lost 9; bases outside the gene matches: 5. In germline, CDR1 is MNHEY, CDR2 SVGAGI. For the CDR3, the DNA is TGTGCCAGCAGATATTGGGGGGGTGAGCAGTTCTTC. As protein: CASRYWGGEQFF.

This chain joins TRBV7-3 and TRBJ2-3; 16 bases map to TRBD2. The ends lost 2 bases at V and 4 bases at J; junction bases unmatched: 3. Per the germline V gene, CDR1 is SGHTA and CDR2 is FQGTGA. The CDR3 covers 17 residues. CDR3 in DNA: TGTGCCAGCAGCTTATCCGGGACTAGCGGGAGGGCAGATACGCAGTATTTT. Translation: CASSLSGTSGRADTQYF.

J is TRBJ2-2 and V is TRBV2; 13 bases fit TRBD2. J gave up 5 bases and V 6 bases, and 6 bases lay outside the gene matches. CDR3 length equals 16 residues. CDR1 and CDR2 (germline): SNHLY, FYNNEI. Here the CDR3 DNA reads TGTGCCAGCAGCGAAACTAGCGGGGGGGCAACCGGGGAGCTGTTTTTT. Protein sequence: CASSETSGGATGELFF. The entire variable domain, with the rest obtained from reference TRBV2 and TRBJ2-2, is as follows: EPEVTQTPSHQVTQMGQEVILRCVPISNHLYFYWYRQILGQKVEFLVSFYNNEISEKSEIFDDQFSVERPDGSNFTLKIRSTKLEDSAMYFCASSETSGGATGELFFGEGSRLTVL.

This chain joins TRBV15 and TRBJ1-3, with a weak D call TRBD1 (6 bases). The CDR3 is 16 amino acids. V was cut by 1 base and J by 5 bases, with 15 bases left in between. CDR1 and CDR2 (germline): LNHNV, YYDKDF (reference sequence). CDR3 region: CATSRVRGGPRNTIYF. In nucleotides, the CDR3 is TGTGCCACCAGCAGAGTGAGGGGGGGGCCTAGAAACACCATATATTTT.

This sequence joins TRBV3-1 (or the pseudogene TRBV3-2) and TRBJ1-4, with D possibly matching TRBD1 (5 bases). The CDR3 contains 11 residues. CDR1 and CDR2 (germline): LGHDT, YNNKEL (reference sequence). V was pared by 4 bases and J by 8 bases, with 5 bases between. CDR3 in DNA: TGTGCCAGCAGCCGGACAGAAAAACTGTTTTTT. Encoded protein: CASSRTEKLFF.

The chain is built from TRBV5-1 and TRBJ1-6; tentatively, D is TRBD1 (6 bases). V was trimmed by 4 bases and J by 14 bases, leaving 19 bases between them. Germline V CDR1 and CDR2: SGHRS, YFSETQ. The CDR3 is made up of 14 amino acids. CDR3 sequence reads: CASSLEGRGISLHF. The CDR3 region has the DNA TGCGCCAGCAGCCTGGAGGGCAGGGGAATTTCCCTCCACTTT.

Only one count was recorded for this clone. The sample holds other DNA sequences that translate to the same CDR3. The chain links TRBV18 to TRBJ2-5; 10 nucleotides match TRBD1. Germline V CDR1 and CDR2: KGHSH, LQKENI. This CDR3 spans 15 amino acids. After removal of 2 bases from V and 1 base from J, the junction contained 1 base not matched to a gene. In nucleotides, the CDR3 is TGTGCCAGCTCACCAAGGACAGGGGGCCAAGAGACCCAGTACTTC. Protein sequence: CASSPRTGGQETQYF.

CDR3 in amino acids: CATGAGPLGETQYF. The CDR3 DNA sequence: TGTGCCACCGGGGCCGGGCCTCTGGGAGAGACCCAGTACTTC. The chain links TRBV24-1 to TRBJ2-5, with D possibly matching TRBD1 (5 bases). This CDR3 is 14 amino acids long. Trimming took off 9 bases at V and 4 bases at J, with 17 bases between the two ends. In germline, CDR1 is KGHDR, CDR2 SFDVKD.

This clone was recorded a few times. This sequence joins TRBV28 and TRBJ1-2, with unresolved D. CDR1 and CDR2 (germline): MDHEN, SYDVKM. Trimming left V 3 bases short and J 8 bases short, with 10 bases between. This CDR3 region has 12 residues. The CDR3 bases are TGTGCCAGCAGTTTTGTTGGGGAGGGCTACACCTTC. This sequence encodes CASSFVGEGYTF.

CDR3 sequence reads: CASSSADTQYF. The CDR3, as DNA: TGCGCCAGCTCCTCCGCAGATACGCAGTATTTT. The chain has TRBV4-1 and TRBJ2-3; D is unclear. V was trimmed by 8 bases and J by 4 bases, leaving 7 bases between them. Germline V gene sequence: CDR1 MGHRA, CDR2 YSYEKL. The CDR3 is made up of 11 amino acids.

This chain joins TRBV10-3 and TRBJ1-5, with 7 bases that match TRBD1. Germline-derived CDR1 and CDR2 are ENHRY and SYGVKD. The CDR3 extends over 13 amino acids. The V segment lost 3 bases and the J segment 5 bases; nucleotides outside the gene matches: 1. In DNA, the CDR3 is TGTGCCATCAGTGATCAGGGGGATCAGCCCCAGCATTTT. This codes for CAISDQGDQPQHF.

V usage is TRBV5-1 and J usage is TRBJ2-3; perhaps TRBD2 as D (6 bases). The length of the CDR3 is 13 residues. Between the trimmed V and J ends, which lost 4 bases and 4 bases, there was a span of 10 bases. The germline V gene has CDR1 SGHRS and CDR2 YFSETQ. The CDR3 region has the DNA TGCGCCAGCAGCGCGGGGACCGCAGATACGCAGTATTTT. This encodes CASSAGTADTQYF.

CDR3: CASRLPGGPGGTEAFF. The CDR3 DNA follows: TGTGCCAGCAGACTCCCAGGGGGCCCCGGCGGCACTGAAGCTTTCTTT. The chain joins TRBV2 to TRBJ1-1, with 8 bases lining up with TRBD1. CDR3 length: 16 residues. Germline trimming cut 6 bases from V and 4 bases from J; bases unmatched to any gene: 13. The germline CDR1 and CDR2 sequences are SNHLY and FYNNEI.

The rearrangement links TRBV19 to TRBJ2-6, with 7 positions matching TRBD2. Germline loops: CDR1 LNHDA, CDR2 SQIVND (reference sequence). This CDR3 spans 18 amino acids. The ends lost 4 bases at V and 1 base at J; junction bases unmatched: 10. The CDR3 nucleotides are TGTGCCAGTAGTAGGGGAGGGGTCTTGGGGTCTGGGGCCAACGTCCTGACTTTC. Translated: CASSRGGVLGSGANVLTF.

This sequence joins TRBV9 and TRBJ2-3; the match to TRBD1 covers 9 bases. V dropped 4 bases and J dropped 4; count of bases not matched to a gene: 4. Germline values: CDR1 SGDLS, CDR2 YYNGEE. The CDR3 has 14 residues. For the CDR3, the DNA is TGTGCCAGCAGCCAGGGACAGGGTTCAGATACGCAGTATTTT. Residues: CASSQGQGSDTQYF.

Written as DNA, the CDR3 is TGTGCCACCAGCAGGCGCGTGGGGACAGGGGGTTACGAGCAGTACTTC. It codes for CATSRRVGTGGYEQYF. This chain links TRBV15 with TRBJ2-7, with 11 bases fitting TRBD1. CDR1 and CDR2 (germline): LNHNV, YYDKDF (reference sequence). CDR3 length: 16 residues. The junction had 8 bases not matched to a gene; V was cut back by 3 bases and J by 4 bases.

V gene TRBV7-8 combines with J gene TRBJ1-2, with 10 bases lining up with TRBD1. The V and J ends lost 5 bases and 4 bases, in that order; junction bases with no gene match: 4. Germline loops: CDR1 SGHVS, CDR2 FQNEAQ. The CDR3 loop spans 14 amino acids. The CDR3 region has the DNA TGTGCCAGCAGCCCGACAGGGGGCGGCTATGGCTACACCTTC. Translated, it gives CASSPTGGGYGYTF. The whole variable domain, filled in from reference TRBV7-8 and TRBJ1-2, reads GAGVSQSPRYKVAKRGQDVALRCDPISGHVSLFWYQQALGQGPEFLTYFQNEAQLDKSGLPSDRFFAERPEGSVSTLKIQRTQQEDSAVYLCASSPTGGGYGYTFGSGTRLTVV.